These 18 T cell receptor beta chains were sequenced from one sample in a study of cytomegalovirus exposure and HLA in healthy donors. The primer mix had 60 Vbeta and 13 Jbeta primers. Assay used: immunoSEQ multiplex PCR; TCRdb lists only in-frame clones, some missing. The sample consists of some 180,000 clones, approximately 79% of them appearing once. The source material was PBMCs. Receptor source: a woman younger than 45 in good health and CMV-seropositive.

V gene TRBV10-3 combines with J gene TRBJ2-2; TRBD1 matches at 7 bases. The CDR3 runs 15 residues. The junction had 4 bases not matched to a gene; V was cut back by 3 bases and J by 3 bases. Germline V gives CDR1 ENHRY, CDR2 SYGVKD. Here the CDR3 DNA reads TGTGCCATCAGTGACGGGACAGCGGACACCGGGGAGCTGTTTTTT. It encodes CAISDGTADTGELFF.

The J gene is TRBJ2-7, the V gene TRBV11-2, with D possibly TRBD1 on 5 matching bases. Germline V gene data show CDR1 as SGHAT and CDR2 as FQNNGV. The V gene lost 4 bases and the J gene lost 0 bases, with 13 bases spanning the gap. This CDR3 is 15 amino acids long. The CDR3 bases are TGTGCCAGCAGCTCCCAGACAGAGAACTCCTACGAGCAGTACTTC. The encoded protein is CASSSQTENSYEQYF.

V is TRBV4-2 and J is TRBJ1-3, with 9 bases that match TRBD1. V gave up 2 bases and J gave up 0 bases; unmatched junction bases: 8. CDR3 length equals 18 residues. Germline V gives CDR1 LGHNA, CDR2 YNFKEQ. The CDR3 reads CASSQKWTGDNSGNTIYF. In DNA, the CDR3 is TGTGCCAGCAGCCAAAAGTGGACAGGGGACAACTCTGGAAACACCATATATTTT.

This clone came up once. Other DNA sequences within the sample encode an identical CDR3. In DNA form, the CDR3 reads TGCGCCAGCAGCTTGGGACAGGGGGGGAATGAGCAGTTCTTC. It codes for CASSLGQGGNEQFF. This sequence joins TRBV5-1 and TRBJ2-1, with TRBD1 matching 9 bases. V lost 0 bases and J lost 7; bases outside the gene matches: 2. The CDR3 extends over 14 amino acids. Germline V lookup: CDR1 SGHRS, CDR2 YFSETQ.

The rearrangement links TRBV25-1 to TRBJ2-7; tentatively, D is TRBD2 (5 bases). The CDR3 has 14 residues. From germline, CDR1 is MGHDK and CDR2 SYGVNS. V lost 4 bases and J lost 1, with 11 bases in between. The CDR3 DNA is TGTGCCAGCAGTGGACCCGGAGGTTCCTACGAGCAGTACTTC. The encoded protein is CASSGPGGSYEQYF.

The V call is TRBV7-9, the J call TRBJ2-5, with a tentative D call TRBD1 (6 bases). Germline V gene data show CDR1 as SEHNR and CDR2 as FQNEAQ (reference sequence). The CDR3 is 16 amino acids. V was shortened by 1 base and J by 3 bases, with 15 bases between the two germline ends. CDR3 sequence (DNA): TGTGCCAGCAGCTTAGGTACAGGGTCTAGAGAAGAGACCCAGTACTTC. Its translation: CASSLGTGSREETQYF.

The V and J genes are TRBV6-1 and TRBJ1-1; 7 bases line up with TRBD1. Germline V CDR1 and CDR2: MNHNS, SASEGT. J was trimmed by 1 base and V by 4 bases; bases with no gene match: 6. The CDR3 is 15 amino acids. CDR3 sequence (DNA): TGTGCCAGCAGTGCCTCGGGACAGAGGAACACTGAAGCTTTCTTT. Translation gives CASSASGQRNTEAFF.

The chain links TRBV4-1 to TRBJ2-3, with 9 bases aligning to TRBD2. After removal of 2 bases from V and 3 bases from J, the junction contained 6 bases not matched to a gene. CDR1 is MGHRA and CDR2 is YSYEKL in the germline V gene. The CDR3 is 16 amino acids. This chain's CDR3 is CASSQRTSVITDTQYF. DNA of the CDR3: TGCGCCAGCAGCCAAAGGACTAGCGTTATTACAGATACGCAGTATTTT.

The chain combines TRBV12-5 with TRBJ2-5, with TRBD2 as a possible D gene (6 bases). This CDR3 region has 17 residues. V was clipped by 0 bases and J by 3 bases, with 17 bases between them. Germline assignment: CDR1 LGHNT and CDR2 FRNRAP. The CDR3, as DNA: TGTGCTAGTGGTTTGGTAACGAGTTCAGGAGGGGAAGAGACCCAGTACTTC. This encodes CASGLVTSSGGEETQYF.

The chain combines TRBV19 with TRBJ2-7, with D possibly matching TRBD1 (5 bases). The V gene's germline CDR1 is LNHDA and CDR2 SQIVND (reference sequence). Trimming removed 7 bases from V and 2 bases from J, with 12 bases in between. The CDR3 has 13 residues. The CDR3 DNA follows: TGTGCCAGTAAGGGGCTAGGAACCTACGAGCAGTACTTC. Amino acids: CASKGLGTYEQYF.

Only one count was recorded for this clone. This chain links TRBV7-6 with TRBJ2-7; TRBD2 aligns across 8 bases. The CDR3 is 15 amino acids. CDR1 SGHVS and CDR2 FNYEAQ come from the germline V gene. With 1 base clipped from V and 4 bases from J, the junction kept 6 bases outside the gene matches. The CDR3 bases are TGTGCCAGCAGCTTAGGTGGAGCGGGGGCGTACGAGCAGTACTTC. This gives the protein CASSLGGAGAYEQYF.

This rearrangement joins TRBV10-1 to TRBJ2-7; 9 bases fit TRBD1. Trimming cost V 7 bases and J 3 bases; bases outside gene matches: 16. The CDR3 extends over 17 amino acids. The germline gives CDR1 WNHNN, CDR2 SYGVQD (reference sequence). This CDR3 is CASTDCRTGATLYEQYF. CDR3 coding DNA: TGCGCCAGCACGGACTGCCGGACAGGGGCAACTCTCTACGAGCAGTACTTC.

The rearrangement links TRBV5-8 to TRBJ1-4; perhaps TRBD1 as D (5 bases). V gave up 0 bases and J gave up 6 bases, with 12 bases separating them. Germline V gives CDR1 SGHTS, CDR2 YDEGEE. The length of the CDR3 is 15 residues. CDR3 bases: TGTGCCAGCAGCTTGGAGCAGGGTAGGGATGAAAAACTGTTTTTT. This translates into CASSLEQGRDEKLFF.

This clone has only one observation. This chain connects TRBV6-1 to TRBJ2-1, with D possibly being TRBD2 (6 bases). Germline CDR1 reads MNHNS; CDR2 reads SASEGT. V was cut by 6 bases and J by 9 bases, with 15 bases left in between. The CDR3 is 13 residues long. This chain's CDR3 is CASSRESGVEQFF. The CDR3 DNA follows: TGTGCCAGCAGCCGGGAGAGCGGTGTTGAGCAGTTCTTC.

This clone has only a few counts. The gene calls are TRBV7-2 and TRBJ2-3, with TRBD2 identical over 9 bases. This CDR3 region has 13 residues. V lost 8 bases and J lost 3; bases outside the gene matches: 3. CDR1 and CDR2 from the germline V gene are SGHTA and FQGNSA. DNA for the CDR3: TGTGCCAGCGGAGCGGGGGGAACAGATACGCAGTATTTT. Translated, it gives CASGAGGTDTQYF.

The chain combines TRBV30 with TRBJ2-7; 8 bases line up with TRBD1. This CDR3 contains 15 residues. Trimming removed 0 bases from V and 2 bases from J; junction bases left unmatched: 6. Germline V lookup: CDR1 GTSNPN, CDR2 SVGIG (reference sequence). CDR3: CAWSVRGTGAYEQYF. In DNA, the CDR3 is TGTGCCTGGAGTGTACGGGGGACAGGAGCCTACGAGCAGTACTTC. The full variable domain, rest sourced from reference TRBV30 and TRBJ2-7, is SQTIHQWPATLVQPVGSPLSLECTVEGTSNPNLYWYRQAAGRGLQLLFYSVGIGQISSEVPQNLSASRPQDRQFILSSKKLLLSDSGFYLCAWSVRGTGAYEQYFGPGTRLTVT.

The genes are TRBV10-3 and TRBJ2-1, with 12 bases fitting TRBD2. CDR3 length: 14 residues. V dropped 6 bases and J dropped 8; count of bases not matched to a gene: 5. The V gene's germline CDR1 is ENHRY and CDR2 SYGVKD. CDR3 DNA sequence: TGTGCCATCAGGCTGGGACTAGCGGGTGATGAGCAGTTCTTC. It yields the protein CAIRLGLAGDEQFF.

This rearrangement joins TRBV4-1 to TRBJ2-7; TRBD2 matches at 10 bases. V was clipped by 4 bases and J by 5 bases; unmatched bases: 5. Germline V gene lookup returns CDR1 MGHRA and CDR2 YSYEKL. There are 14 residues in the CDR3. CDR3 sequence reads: CASSPPTSGHEQYF. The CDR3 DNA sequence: TGCGCCAGCAGCCCACCGACTAGCGGGCACGAGCAGTACTTC.